These 6 T cell receptor beta chains share one sample of origin, sequenced in a study of T cell responses to AZD1222 COVID-19 vaccine. Profiled with immunoSEQ multiplex PCR; TCRdb holds only in-frame clones, not every one. This table holds over 75,000 clones, around 87% found once. The material was peripheral blood, obtained 28 days after the second AZD1222 dose. Every receptor here comes from an adult who received the AZD1222 COVID-19 vaccine.

This chain uses TRBV13 with TRBJ2-1; the D gene could be TRBD1 or TRBD2 (6 bases each). CDR3 length: 15 residues. From germline, CDR1 is PRHDT and CDR2 FYEKMQ (reference sequence). The germline V and J ends were trimmed by 2 bases and 8 bases, with 16 bases remaining between them. For the CDR3, the DNA is TGTGCCAGCAGCTTAAGGGGGGAAGGGTACCATGAGCAGTTCTTC. Its protein is CASSLRGEGYHEQFF.

CDR3 DNA: TGTGCCAGCAGCTTTCGACTAGCGGCACAAGAGACCCAGTACTTC. Translated, it gives CASSFRLAAQETQYF. The chain links TRBV7-2 to TRBJ2-5, with 9 bases aligning to TRBD2. The CDR3 length is 15 residues. J lost 2 bases, V lost 3 bases, and 4 bases had no gene match. CDR1 is SGHTA, CDR2 FQGNSA, per germline.

The V gene is TRBV18, the J gene TRBJ1-2; D remains ambiguous. Germline V gene lookup returns CDR1 KGHSH and CDR2 LQKENI. This CDR3 has 13 residues. Between the trimmed V and J ends, which lost 1 base and 6 bases, there was a span of 9 bases. Written as DNA, the CDR3 is TGTGCCAGCTCACCACGGGGTGACGATGGCTACACCTTC. This gives the protein CASSPRGDDGYTF.

The chain joins TRBV5-4 to TRBJ1-1, with a weak D call TRBD1 (6 bases). V was cut by 3 bases and J by 0 bases, with 12 bases left in between. Germline-derived CDR1 and CDR2 are SGHNT and YYREEE (reference sequence). The CDR3 is 15 amino acids. In DNA form, the CDR3 reads TGTGCCAGCAGCTGGTGGGGGGCGTTGAACACTGAAGCTTTCTTT. This sequence encodes CASSWWGALNTEAFF.

The chain uses TRBV21-1 and TRBJ1-5; the table's D call, TRBD1, was not checked against the DNA. TRBV21-1 counts as a pseudogene. CDR3 length equals 16 residues. CDR3 amino acids: CASSKETGVDNQPQHF. The CDR3, as DNA: TGTGCCAGCAGCAAAGAGACAGGGGTCGACAATCAGCCCCAGCATTTT.

The V and J genes are TRBV3-1 (or the pseudogene TRBV3-2) and TRBJ2-1; TRBD1 might be the D (6 bases). Deletions cut 0 bases from V and 6 bases from J, with 9 bases between. Germline assignment: CDR1 LGHDT and CDR2 YNNKEL (reference sequence). The CDR3 is 14 residues long. The CDR3 DNA follows: TGTGCCAGCAGCCAAGATGGGGGCGGCAATGAGCAGTTCTTC. Its protein is CASSQDGGGNEQFF.